The 32 T cell receptor beta chains in this list originate from one sample, sequenced in a study of shared clonotypes between healthy human individuals. Clones were read by immunoSEQ multiplex PCR, and TCRdb kept only the in-frame ones, dropping some. The data hold around 510,000 clones, with approximately 94% observed a single time. The source material was naive CD4+ T cells sorted from blood. As for subset: CD45RA+ positively selected. The receptor set was obtained from a woman younger than 45 in good health.

The rearrangement joins TRBV27 to TRBJ2-7; D is perhaps TRBD2 (5 bases). The V end lost 6 bases, the J end lost 0 bases, and 15 bases lay between the germline ends. Germline loops: CDR1 MNHEY, CDR2 SMNVEV (reference sequence). CDR3 length equals 15 residues. The CDR3 DNA is TGTGCCAGCAGAGCGCGACTGGGGAGCTCCTACGAGCAGTACTTC. Translating it yields CASRARLGSSYEQYF.

The V gene is TRBV30, the J gene TRBJ1-1; 7 bases fit TRBD1. The CDR3 is 13 amino acids. CDR1 and CDR2 (germline): GTSNPN, SVGIG (reference sequence). V dropped 8 bases and J dropped 3; count of bases not matched to a gene: 9. This CDR3 is CAGNRGADTEAFF. CDR3 nucleotides: TGTGCCGGCAACAGGGGCGCGGACACTGAAGCTTTCTTT.

The V and J genes are TRBV28 and TRBJ1-4; D is uncertain. Germline V gene lookup returns CDR1 MDHEN and CDR2 SYDVKM. V was cut by 5 bases and J by 8 bases, with 12 bases left in between. This CDR3 is 13 amino acids long. CDR3 DNA: TGTGCCAGCAGTCGTAGCGAGAGGGAAAAACTGTTTTTT. This sequence encodes CASSRSEREKLFF. The whole variable domain, remainder taken from reference TRBV28 and TRBJ1-4, is DVKVTQSSRYLVKRTGEKVFLECVQDMDHENMFWYRQDPGLGLRLIYFSYDVKMKEKGDIPEGYSVSREKKERFSLILESASTNQTSMYLCASSRSEREKLFFGSGTQLSVL.

The chain links TRBV29-1 to TRBJ1-4; D unresolved. Germline values: CDR1 SQVTM, CDR2 ANQGSEA. The CDR3 is 12 amino acids. V shed 4 bases and J shed 8 bases, with 11 bases lying between them. This CDR3 is CSVGKGGEKLFF. The CDR3 coding sequence is TGCAGCGTTGGAAAGGGAGGAGAAAAACTGTTTTTT.

CDR3 nucleotide sequence: TGTGCCAGCGGACTAGCGGAGACCTACGAGCAGTACTTC. Its translation: CASGLAETYEQYF. This chain joins TRBV7-9 and TRBJ2-7; TRBD2 aligns across 10 bases. The CDR3 covers 13 residues. V trimming: 8 bases; J trimming: 2 bases; junction bases outside the gene matches: 3. Germline V CDR1 and CDR2: SEHNR, FQNEAQ (reference sequence).

The V and J genes are TRBV29-1 and TRBJ1-5; D gene unclear. Trimming removed 5 bases from V and 0 bases from J, with 8 bases in between. The CDR3 consists of 13 residues. The germline V gene has CDR1 SQVTM and CDR2 ANQGSEA. CDR3 in DNA: TGCAGCGTTCGGGAAGATAGCAATCAGCCCCAGCATTTT. Translating it yields CSVREDSNQPQHF.

The chain is built from TRBV28 and TRBJ2-5; TRBD2 matches 7 bases. Germline CDR1 and CDR2: MDHEN and SYDVKM. The V gene end was trimmed by 4 bases and the J gene end by 1 base; junction bases not matched to a gene: 9. This CDR3 spans 16 amino acids. The CDR3 reads CASSSRSGTPQETQYF. In nucleotides, the CDR3 is TGTGCCAGCAGTTCACGGAGCGGGACGCCCCAAGAGACCCAGTACTTC.

J is TRBJ2-1 and V is TRBV7-8, with 10 nucleotides matching TRBD2. The CDR3 extends over 22 amino acids. V was pared by 2 bases and J by 7 bases, with 26 bases of the junction left unmatched. Germline V gives CDR1 SGHVS, CDR2 FQNEAQ. The CDR3 coding sequence is TGTGCCAGCAGCTTAAGGAGGGCCCTAAGGACTAGCGGCCGTGCGATACCGAATGAGCAGTTCTTC. This gives the protein CASSLRRALRTSGRAIPNEQFF.

The chain joins TRBV28 to TRBJ2-7; maybe TRBD1 (6 bases). Trimming shortened V by 11 bases and J by 2 bases, and 19 bases separated the two germline ends. Germline CDR1 MDHEN, CDR2 SYDVKM. This CDR3 region has 14 residues. CDR3 coding DNA: TGTGCCTCCCACCCCGGGACACTTACCTACGAGCAGTACTTC. It specifies CASHPGTLTYEQYF. The full variable domain, rest sourced from reference TRBV28 and TRBJ2-7, is DVKVTQSSRYLVKRTGEKVFLECVQDMDHENMFWYRQDPGLGLRLIYFSYDVKMKEKGDIPEGYSVSREKKERFSLILESASTNQTSMYLCASHPGTLTYEQYFGPGTRLTVT.

This rearrangement joins TRBV28 to TRBJ2-7, with 11 bases aligning to TRBD1. The CDR3 extends over 15 amino acids. With 7 bases clipped from V and 5 bases from J, the junction kept 10 bases outside the gene matches. Looked up from germline, CDR1 is MDHEN and CDR2 is SYDVKM. CDR3 loop: CASTSPGTGGNEQYF. The CDR3 DNA is TGTGCCAGCACCTCACCCGGGACAGGGGGAAACGAGCAGTACTTC. The whole variable domain, filled in from reference TRBV28 and TRBJ2-7, reads DVKVTQSSRYLVKRTGEKVFLECVQDMDHENMFWYRQDPGLGLRLIYFSYDVKMKEKGDIPEGYSVSREKKERFSLILESASTNQTSMYLCASTSPGTGGNEQYFGPGTRLTVT.

The chain carries TRBV6-1 and TRBJ2-7; D possibly corresponds to TRBD2 (5 bases). CDR1 is MNHNS and CDR2 is SASEGT in the germline V gene. Trimming took off 3 bases at V and 3 bases at J, with 15 bases between the two ends. The CDR3 spans 15 residues. The CDR3 DNA reads as TGTGCCAGCAGTGATAGGAGCCAGCGGTACTACGAGCAGTACTTC. It translates to CASSDRSQRYYEQYF.

The J gene is TRBJ2-3, the V gene TRBV28, with TRBD1 as a possible D gene (5 bases). CDR3 length: 24 amino acids. In germline, CDR1 is MDHEN, CDR2 SYDVKM. The ends were cut back, 10 bases at V and 4 bases at J, with 48 bases in the middle. DNA of the CDR3: TGTGCCAACTCCGCACTTCCGTGGACATCTTCCCCCCACCGAGCTTGGCGGCGCTCAGATACGCAGTATTTT. Amino acid sequence: CANSALPWTSSPHRAWRRSDTQYF.

The V and J genes are TRBV19 and TRBJ2-2; D possibly corresponds to TRBD2 (6 bases). This CDR3 is built from 21 residues. V lost 6 bases and J 0 bases, leaving 29 bases between the germline ends. Germline V gene sequence: CDR1 LNHDA, CDR2 SQIVND (reference sequence). The CDR3 loop reads CASSPREAYRKYPANTGELFF. For the CDR3, the DNA is TGTGCCAGTAGCCCTAGGGAGGCTTACCGCAAGTACCCCGCGAACACCGGGGAGCTGTTTTTT.

This chain connects TRBV5-5 to TRBJ1-3, with 9 bases that match TRBD1. Germline values: CDR1 SGHKS, CDR2 YYEKEE (reference sequence). Trimming took 4 bases from V and 3 from J; bases not matched to a gene: 5. The CDR3 runs 15 residues. Written as DNA, the CDR3 is TGTGCCAGCAGCCGGGACAGGGAAGTTGGAAACACCATATATTTT. Translating it yields CASSRDREVGNTIYF.

Only one count was recorded for this clone. The rearrangement uses TRBV7-6 and TRBJ2-6; tentative D call: TRBD1 (5 bases). With 0 bases removed from V and 2 bases from J, the gap between germline ends came to 23 bases. Germline V gene sequence: CDR1 SGHVS, CDR2 FNYEAQ. The CDR3 is made up of 21 amino acids. CDR3 in amino acids: CASSLARQGFANGAGANVLTF. The CDR3 DNA reads TGTGCCAGCAGCTTAGCGCGGCAGGGATTCGCTAACGGTGCTGGGGCCAACGTCCTGACTTTC.

V is TRBV10-3 and J is TRBJ1-2, with 10 bases fitting TRBD1. Germline-derived CDR1 and CDR2 are ENHRY and SYGVKD. The CDR3 is made up of 14 amino acids. The ends lost 6 bases at V and 6 bases at J; junction bases unmatched: 7. Here the CDR3 DNA reads TGTGCCATCAGAGAAGGGACAGGGGCCCATGGCTACACCTTC. Translated: CAIREGTGAHGYTF.

The CDR3 is CASSPGTGELFF. CDR3 in DNA: TGTGCCAGCTCACCGGGCACCGGGGAGCTGTTTTTT. The chain couples TRBV18 to TRBJ2-2, with D unclear. The germline V gene encodes CDR1 KGHSH and CDR2 LQKENI. With 3 bases removed from V and 4 bases from J, the gap between germline ends came to 3 bases. This CDR3 contains 12 residues.

This rearrangement joins TRBV18 to TRBJ2-6; TRBD2 matches at 9 bases. CDR1 KGHSH and CDR2 LQKENI come from the germline V gene. This CDR3 has 19 residues. V gave up 1 base and J gave up 0 bases; unmatched junction bases: 7. The CDR3 DNA is TGTGCCAGCTCACCACTTTTGGCGGGAGGGAACTCTGGGGCCAACGTCCTGACTTTC. Protein product: CASSPLLAGGNSGANVLTF.

The chain uses TRBV28 and TRBJ2-3; 7 nucleotides line up with TRBD2. The V gene end was trimmed by 5 bases and the J gene end by 5 bases; junction bases not matched to a gene: 10. The CDR3 is 15 amino acids. In germline, CDR1 is MDHEN, CDR2 SYDVKM. This CDR3 reads CASSLMGRVGDTQYF. DNA of the CDR3: TGTGCCAGCAGTCTTATGGGGAGGGTTGGAGATACGCAGTATTTT. Supplemented by reference TRBV28 and TRBJ2-3, the full variable domain reads DVKVTQSSRYLVKRTGEKVFLECVQDMDHENMFWYRQDPGLGLRLIYFSYDVKMKEKGDIPEGYSVSREKKERFSLILESASTNQTSMYLCASSLMGRVGDTQYFGPGTRLTVL.

The V and J genes are TRBV7-5 and TRBJ2-4; the table's D call, TRBD1, has no DNA check behind it. TRBV7-5 is deemed a pseudogene. The CDR3 runs 17 residues. This chain's CDR3 is CVRSLRGTPRLGNIQYF. CDR3 nucleotide sequence: TGTGTCAGAAGCTTGAGGGGGACCCCCAGATTGGGGAACATTCAGTACTTC.

In its sample, this clone was seen once. The chain uses TRBV28 and TRBJ1-1, with a possible D match to TRBD1 (5 bases). The CDR3 contains 14 residues. With 5 bases removed from V and 3 bases from J, the gap between germline ends came to 13 bases. Germline values: CDR1 MDHEN, CDR2 SYDVKM. The CDR3 here is CASSGGGRDTEAFF. The CDR3 region has the DNA TGTGCCAGCAGTGGGGGAGGGAGGGACACTGAAGCTTTCTTT.

This chain connects TRBV19 to TRBJ2-2; TRBD1 is a possible D gene (5 bases). This CDR3 has 14 residues. The ends were cut back, 10 bases at V and 6 bases at J, with 18 bases in the middle. Germline CDR1 and CDR2: LNHDA and SQIVND (reference sequence). The CDR3 here is CATQVSYGAGELFF. CDR3 coding DNA: TGTGCCACACAGGTCTCGTACGGCGCCGGGGAGCTGTTTTTT.

This clone was detected only once. This chain links TRBV6-4 with TRBJ1-5; the match to TRBD1 covers 7 bases. From germline, CDR1 is MRHNA and CDR2 SNTAGT. The V and J ends lost 4 bases and 7 bases, in that order; junction bases with no gene match: 4. The CDR3 totals 13 residues. The CDR3 DNA reads TGTGCCAGCAGTGCCAAGACAGGGCAGCCCCAGCATTTT. Protein sequence: CASSAKTGQPQHF.

This chain joins TRBV19 and TRBJ2-2; a possible D gene is TRBD2 (6 bases). The V end was cut by 5 bases, the J end by 3 bases, with 13 bases between. Germline V gene data show CDR1 as LNHDA and CDR2 as SQIVND (reference sequence). CDR3 length equals 15 residues. CDR3 bases: TGTGCCAGTAGTCCCTACCGGGACTACACCGGGGAGCTGTTTTTT. It specifies CASSPYRDYTGELFF.

J is TRBJ2-7 and V is TRBV18, with D tentatively TRBD1 or TRBD2 (6 bases each). Germline CDR1 reads KGHSH; CDR2 reads LQKENI. The CDR3 is 20 amino acids. The V end lost 1 base, the J end lost 3 bases, and 28 bases lay between the germline ends. The CDR3 protein is CASSPRGTSTEKTDYYEQYF. CDR3 DNA: TGTGCCAGCTCACCACGCGGGACATCTACCGAAAAGACCGACTACTACGAGCAGTACTTC.

This clone was recorded only once. This sequence joins TRBV7-6 and TRBJ1-2; TRBD1 matches at 7 bases. Per germline, CDR1 SGHVS and CDR2 FNYEAQ. The junction had 21 bases not matched to a gene; V was cut back by 3 bases and J by 8 bases. CDR3 length equals 18 residues. DNA of the CDR3: TGTGCCAGCAGCTTTTTTTTCTCCGGGACAGAACGCGCTTTCGGCTACACCTTC. It is translated as CASSFFFSGTERAFGYTF.

This clone has a single count. The chain joins TRBV5-8 to TRBJ2-1, with 10 bases matching TRBD1. The germline V gene has CDR1 SGHTS and CDR2 YDEGEE. V shed 2 bases and J 2 bases; nucleotides not matched to a gene: 4. The CDR3 extends over 16 amino acids. The CDR3 spells CASSFAGQGAYNEQFF. As DNA, the CDR3 is TGTGCCAGCAGCTTTGCTGGACAGGGGGCCTACAATGAGCAGTTCTTC.

The CDR3 DNA reads as TGTGCCAGTAGTCCGAGTTCCGTCAGGGAAGTTTATGGCTACACCTTC. Amino acids: CASSPSSVREVYGYTF. The V gene is TRBV19, the J gene TRBJ1-2, with D tentatively TRBD1 (5 bases). The CDR3 runs 16 residues. V dropped 5 bases and J dropped 5 bases, with 21 bases sitting between them. Germline-derived CDR1 and CDR2 are LNHDA and SQIVND (reference sequence). Drawing the rest from reference TRBV19 and TRBJ1-2, the complete variable domain is DGGITQSPKYLFRKEGQNVTLSCEQNLNHDAMYWYRQDPGQGLRLIYYSQIVNDFQKGDIAEGYSVSREKKESFPLTVTSAQKNPTAFYLCASSPSSVREVYGYTFGSGTRLTVV.

This sequence joins TRBV6-6 and TRBJ1-2, with D unclear. Germline CDR1 MNHNY, CDR2 SVGAGI (reference sequence). V was cut by 2 bases and J by 8 bases, with 9 bases left in between. CDR3 size: 12 residues. The CDR3 spells CASSYVRNGYTF. The CDR3 DNA reads as TGTGCCAGCAGTTACGTCAGGAACGGCTACACCTTC.

This chain joins TRBV28 and TRBJ2-1; D is ambiguous. Germline V gives CDR1 MDHEN, CDR2 SYDVKM. V was clipped by 4 bases and J by 12 bases, with 13 bases between them. The CDR3 extends over 12 amino acids. The CDR3 sequence: CASSSRPGVQFF. The CDR3 coding sequence is TGTGCCAGCAGTTCCCGCCCCGGCGTGCAGTTCTTC.

Details on this clone: Other DNA variants within this sample encode the same CDR3. The chain recombines TRBV2 with TRBJ2-7, with D perhaps matching TRBD1 or TRBD2 (5 bases each). Germline assignment: CDR1 SNHLY and CDR2 FYNNEI. This CDR3 has 12 residues. V shed 6 bases and J shed 0 bases, with 6 bases lying between them. CDR3 coding DNA: TGTGCCAGCAGCGGGACCTCCTACGAGCAGTACTTC. Residues: CASSGTSYEQYF.

V usage is TRBV28 and J usage is TRBJ1-2; D unclear. This CDR3 is built from 11 residues. Per the germline V gene, CDR1 is MDHEN and CDR2 is SYDVKM. Trimming cost V 3 bases and J 8 bases, with 7 bases left between them. Written as DNA, the CDR3 is TGTGCCAGCAGTTTGGGAGGAGGCTACACCTTC. Translation gives CASSLGGGYTF.